Shown below are 10 T cell receptor beta chains from a single sample sequenced in a study of cytomegalovirus exposure and HLA in healthy donors (dated 2017 in TCRdb). The protocol used for the library was the immunoSEQ multiplex PCR assay. What TCRdb holds here is the immuneACCESS table cut down to in-frame rearrangements. Part of the clones is not present; checked against another copy, under half of the missing clones reflect an unresolved V gene, and the others are unexplained. In all, the sample holds around 300,000 clones, and roughly nine tenths of those were seen once. About 1% of the sample belongs to the ten largest clones. The specimen sequenced was PBMCs. These receptors all come from a woman aged 25 to 39 in good health and CMV-seropositive.

The sample holds a few counts of this clone. V is TRBV2 and J is TRBJ1-2; the D is unclear. CDR3 size: 11 residues. The V and J ends lost 10 bases and 4 bases respectively, with 10 bases between them. CDR1 SNHLY and CDR2 FYNNEI come from the germline V gene. Here the CDR3 reads CATAGAYGYTF. The DNA of the CDR3 is TGTGCCACCGCGGGAGCCTATGGCTACACCTTC.

The chain is built from TRBV5-6 and TRBJ2-1; unclear D gene. The CDR3 length is 15 residues. Germline values: CDR1 SGHDT, CDR2 YYEEEE. The V end was cut by 2 bases, the J end by 0 bases, with 9 bases between. The CDR3 loop reads CASSFGQSSYNEQFF. The CDR3 DNA reads TGTGCCAGCAGCTTCGGCCAGAGCTCCTACAATGAGCAGTTCTTC.

The CDR3 sequence: CASSVVTATNEKLFF. Here the CDR3 DNA reads TGCGCCAGCAGTGTTGTGACGGCTACTAATGAAAAACTGTTTTTT. The chain uses TRBV10-1 and TRBJ1-4; no definite D call. Deletions cut 4 bases from V and 2 bases from J, with 11 bases between. The CDR3 covers 15 residues. Germline assignment: CDR1 WNHNN and CDR2 SYGVQD (reference sequence).

The chain couples TRBV29-1 to TRBJ2-5; perhaps TRBD2 as D (7 bases). Germline V gene data show CDR1 as SQVTM and CDR2 as ANQGSEA. CDR3 length equals 14 residues. The V gene lost 4 bases and the J gene lost 5 bases, with 17 bases spanning the gap. Written as DNA, the CDR3 is TGCAGCGTTGGTGGGGGGGCTGTTCAGGAGACCCAGTACTTC. Protein product: CSVGGGAVQETQYF.

J is TRBJ1-4 and V is TRBV4-2; the D gene is possibly TRBD1 (5 bases). CDR1 is LGHNA, CDR2 YNFKEQ, per germline. The CDR3 loop spans 14 amino acids. Deletions cut 8 bases from V and 7 bases from J, with 17 bases between. The CDR3 coding sequence is TGTGCCAGCGGTGGAGGGGTGGGCTTTGAAAAACTGTTTTTT. Its translation: CASGGGVGFEKLFF.

The chain recombines TRBV27 with TRBJ1-6, with D possibly TRBD1 on 6 matching bases. The CDR3 consists of 14 residues. Trimming shortened V by 5 bases and J by 7 bases, and 12 bases separated the two germline ends. CDR1 and CDR2 (germline): MNHEY, SMNVEV (reference sequence). In DNA, the CDR3 is TGTGCCAGCAGTCTACAGGGAGGAAATTCACCCCTCCACTTT. Its protein product is CASSLQGGNSPLHF.

The chain combines TRBV4-2 with TRBJ2-6; the D gene is possibly TRBD2 (6 bases). V was shortened by 0 bases and J by 1 base, with 16 bases between the two germline ends. This CDR3 region has 19 residues. The germline gives CDR1 LGHNA, CDR2 YNFKEQ. Here the CDR3 DNA reads TGTGCCAGCAGCCAAGAGAGGTGGGACTCCGGATCTGGGGCCAACGTCCTGACTTTC. Translation gives CASSQERWDSGSGANVLTF.

Only one count was recorded for this clone. J is TRBJ2-3 and V is TRBV29-1, with D possibly being TRBD2 (5 bases). Germline loops: CDR1 SQVTM, CDR2 ANQGSEA. With 2 bases removed from V and 3 bases from J, the gap between germline ends came to 18 bases. The CDR3 loop spans 16 amino acids. The CDR3, as DNA: TGCAGCGTTGAAAAGCCTCCTAGCCTAAGGACAGATACGCAGTATTTT. Encoded protein: CSVEKPPSLRTDTQYF.

The chain joins TRBV6-5 to TRBJ2-1; TRBD2 matches at 10 bases. V shed 0 bases, J shed 8 bases, and the junction held 4 bases outside the gene matches. Germline assignment: CDR1 MNHEY and CDR2 SVGAGI. The CDR3 totals 15 residues. CDR3 sequence reads: CASSYSTLAGDEQFF. In DNA form, the CDR3 reads TGTGCCAGCAGTTACTCGACTCTAGCGGGGGATGAGCAGTTCTTC.

The chain uses TRBV30 and TRBJ2-1; D call uncertain. V lost 2 bases and J lost 6, with 8 bases in between. The CDR3 consists of 12 residues. The germline V gene has CDR1 GTSNPN and CDR2 SVGIG (reference sequence). The CDR3 nucleotides are TGTGCCTGGAGTTGGGTGGGCAATGAGCAGTTCTTC. This gives the protein CAWSWVGNEQFF. Together with reference TRBV30 and TRBJ2-1, the CDR3 gives the full variable domain: SQTIHQWPATLVQPVGSPLSLECTVEGTSNPNLYWYRQAAGRGLQLLFYSVGIGQISSEVPQNLSASRPQDRQFILSSKKLLLSDSGFYLCAWSWVGNEQFFGPGTRLTVL.